The clone carrying this TCR beta chain was observed a few times. Sequencing used immunoSEQ v3. Each library reached 1.5 million to 2.5 million read pairs, or about 4.5-6.5 million at deep level. Only in-frame clones appear in the TCRdb table, and some are missing; sequencing was by immunoSEQ multiplex PCR. Seen here are tens of thousands of clones, 70% to 80% observed once, and the top ten hold roughly 5%. The time point denotes: pre-treatment sample, taken before nivolumab and TIL therapy. The sample is drawn from a study of TIL therapy for anti-PD-1-resistant metastatic lung cancer. Per germline, CDR1 MGHRA and CDR2 YSYEKL. Trimming took 0 bases from V and 4 from J, leaving 6 bases between them. This CDR3 has 13 residues.

The receptor was derived from a woman aged 25-80 years with non-small cell lung cancer. The material was blood, obtained at baseline. The rearrangement joins TRBV4-1 to TRBJ1-2; D is undetermined. CDR3 nucleotide sequence: TGCGCCAGCAGCCAAGACTGCAGCTATGGCTACACCTTC. Translating it yields CASSQDCSYGYTF.